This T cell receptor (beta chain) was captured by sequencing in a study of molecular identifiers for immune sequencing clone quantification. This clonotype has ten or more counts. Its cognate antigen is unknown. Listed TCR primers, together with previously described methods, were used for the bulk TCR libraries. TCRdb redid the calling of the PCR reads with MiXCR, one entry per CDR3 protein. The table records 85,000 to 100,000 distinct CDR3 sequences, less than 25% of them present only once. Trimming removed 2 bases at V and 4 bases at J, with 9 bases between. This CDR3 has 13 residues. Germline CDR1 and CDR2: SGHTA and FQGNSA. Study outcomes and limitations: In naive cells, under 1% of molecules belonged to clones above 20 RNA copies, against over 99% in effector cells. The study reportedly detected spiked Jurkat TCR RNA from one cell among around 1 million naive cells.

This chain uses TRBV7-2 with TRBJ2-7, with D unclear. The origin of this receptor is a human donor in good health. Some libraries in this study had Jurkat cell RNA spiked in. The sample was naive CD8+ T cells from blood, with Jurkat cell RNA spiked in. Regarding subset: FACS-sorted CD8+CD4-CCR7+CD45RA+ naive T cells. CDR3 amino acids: CASSLHKEYEQYF. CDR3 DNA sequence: TGTGCCAGCAGCTTACATAAGGAGTACGAGCAGTACTTC. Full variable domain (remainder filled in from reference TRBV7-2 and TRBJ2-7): GAGVSQSPSNKVTEKGKDVELRCDPISGHTALYWYRQSLGQGLEFLIYFQGNSAPDKSGLPSDRFSAERTGGSVSTLTIQRTQQEDSAVYLCASSLHKEYEQYFGPGTRLTVT.